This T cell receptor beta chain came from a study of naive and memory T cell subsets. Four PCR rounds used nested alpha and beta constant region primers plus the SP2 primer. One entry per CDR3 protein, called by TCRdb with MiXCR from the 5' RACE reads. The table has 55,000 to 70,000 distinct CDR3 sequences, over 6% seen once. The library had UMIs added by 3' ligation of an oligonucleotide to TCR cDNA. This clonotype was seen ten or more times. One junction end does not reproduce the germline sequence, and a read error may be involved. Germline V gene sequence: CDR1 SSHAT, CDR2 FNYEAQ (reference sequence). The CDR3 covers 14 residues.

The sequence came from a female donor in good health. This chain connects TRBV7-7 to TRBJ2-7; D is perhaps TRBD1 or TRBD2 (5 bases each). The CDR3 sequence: CASSPGTGNYEQYF. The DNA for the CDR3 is TGTGCTAGCAGCCCCGGGACGGGCAACTACGAGCAGTACTTC.